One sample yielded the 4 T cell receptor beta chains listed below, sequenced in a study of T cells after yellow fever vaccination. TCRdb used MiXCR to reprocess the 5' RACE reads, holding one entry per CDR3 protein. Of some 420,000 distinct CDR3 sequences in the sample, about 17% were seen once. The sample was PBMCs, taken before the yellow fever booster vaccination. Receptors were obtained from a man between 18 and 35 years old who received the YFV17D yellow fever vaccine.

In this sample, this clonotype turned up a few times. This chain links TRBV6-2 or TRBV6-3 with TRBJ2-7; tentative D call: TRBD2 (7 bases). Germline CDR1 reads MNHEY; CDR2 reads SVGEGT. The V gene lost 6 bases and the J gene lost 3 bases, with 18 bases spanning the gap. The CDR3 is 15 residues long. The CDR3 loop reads CASSDPGGLHYEQYF. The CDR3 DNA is TGTGCCAGCAGCGACCCCGGGGGGCTACACTACGAGCAGTACTTC.

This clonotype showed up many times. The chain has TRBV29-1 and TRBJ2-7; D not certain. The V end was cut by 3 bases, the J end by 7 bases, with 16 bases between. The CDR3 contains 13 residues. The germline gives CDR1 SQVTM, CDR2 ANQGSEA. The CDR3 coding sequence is TGCAGCGTTGATGGGCCGACGGGCTGGGAGCAGTACGTC. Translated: CSVDGPTGWEQYV.

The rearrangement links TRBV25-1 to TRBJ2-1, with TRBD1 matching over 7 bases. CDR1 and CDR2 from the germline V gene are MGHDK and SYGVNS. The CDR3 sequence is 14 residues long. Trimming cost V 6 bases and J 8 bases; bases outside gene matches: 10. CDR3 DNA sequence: TGTGCCAGCAGGGAGACAGGGTTTCCGGATGAGCAGTTCTTC. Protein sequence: CASRETGFPDEQFF. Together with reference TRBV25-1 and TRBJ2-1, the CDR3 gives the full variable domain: EADIYQTPRYLVIGTGKKITLECSQTMGHDKMYWYQQDPGMELHLIHYSYGVNSTEKGDLSSESTVSRIRTEHFPLTLESARPSHTSQYLCASRETGFPDEQFFGPGTRLTVL.

DNA of the CDR3: TGCGCCAGCAGCCAATGGTCCGCCAGTCTCGGAGAAAAACTGTTTTTT. It encodes CASSQWSASLGEKLFF. V and J are TRBV4-1 and TRBJ1-4; no clear D. The V end was cut by 2 bases, the J end by 8 bases, with 18 bases between. The V gene's germline CDR1 is MGHRA and CDR2 YSYEKL. CDR3 length: 16 residues.